One and the same sample provided the 5 T cell receptor beta chains below, sequenced in a study of blood T cell repertoires in COVID-19. TCRdb's table, derived via immunoSEQ multiplex PCR, lists solely in-frame clones and lacks some. This sample yields fewer than 50,000 clones, of which approximately 80% are seen a single time; under 2% belongs to the top ten. Material for sequencing was peripheral blood. The receptors originated from a man aged 55 to 70 with COVID-19, enrolled during active disease.

The J gene is TRBJ2-7, the V gene TRBV5-1; 7 nucleotides line up with TRBD1. Germline trimming cut 5 bases from V and 5 bases from J; bases unmatched to any gene: 13. The CDR3 covers 15 residues. Germline values: CDR1 SGHRS, CDR2 YFSETQ. In DNA, the CDR3 is TGCGCCAGCAGAACCATACTGGGACAGAGCGACGAGCAGTACTTC. Residues: CASRTILGQSDEQYF.

This chain joins TRBV28 and TRBJ1-2; D is perhaps TRBD1 (6 bases). The V and J ends lost 5 bases and 1 base respectively, with 8 bases between them. CDR1 is MDHEN, CDR2 SYDVKM, per germline. The CDR3 has 13 amino acids. Here the CDR3 reads CASSQDSNYGYTF. The CDR3 nucleotides read TGTGCCAGCAGTCAGGACAGTAACTATGGCTACACCTTC.

This rearrangement joins TRBV3-1 (or the pseudogene TRBV3-2) to TRBJ1-6; D gene ambiguous. V was clipped by 4 bases and J by 14 bases, with 18 bases between them. Per the germline V gene, CDR1 is LGHDT and CDR2 is YNNKEL (reference sequence). The CDR3 extends over 14 amino acids. The CDR3 DNA reads as TGTGCCAGCAGCCCCCTTGGGGAGCCGCAAGCCCTCCACTTT. It specifies CASSPLGEPQALHF.

This chain connects TRBV7-3 to TRBJ2-7; 8 nucleotides match TRBD2. The CDR3 length is 15 residues. The V segment lost 5 bases and the J segment 4 bases; nucleotides outside the gene matches: 10. Germline CDR1 and CDR2: SGHTA and FQGTGA. The CDR3 protein is CASSPLKREIYEQYF. CDR3 DNA: TGTGCCAGCAGCCCCCTGAAGCGGGAGATATACGAGCAGTACTTC.

V and J are TRBV19 and TRBJ2-5; 9 positions match TRBD1. CDR1 LNHDA and CDR2 SQIVND come from the germline V gene (reference sequence). The CDR3 is made up of 15 amino acids. With V trimmed by 1 base and J by 6 bases, 6 bases remained unmatched. The CDR3 DNA is TGTGCCAGTAGTATAGGTGGGACAGGGAGGAAGACCCAGTACTTC. This sequence encodes CASSIGGTGRKTQYF.